This T cell receptor (beta chain) was identified in a study of blood T cell repertoires in COVID-19. About the research overall: Sites in the United States, Italy and Spain provided acute and convalescent COVID-19 samples. PBMCs, B-cell-depleted T cells, or T cells provided the cDNA or gDNA that made up the material.

CDR1 is SGHTA, CDR2 FQGNSA, per germline. The trim removed 2 bases at V and 0 bases at J, leaving 5 bases unmatched. The CDR3 has 18 residues. Per the original methods: It was from reference gene primer amplification that nucleated cell counts were estimated. Libraries were prepared by immunoSEQ multiplex PCR; TCRdb keeps only in-frame clonotypes and omits some of them. V, J and clone size are taken as reported in that table, and D and trimming were inferred from the DNA itself. The sample consists of 400,000 to 500,000 clones, over 75% of them appearing once. The chain has TRBV7-2 and TRBJ2-3; 13 positions agree with TRBD2. The clonotype comes from a woman younger than 35 who had been exposed to COVID-19. The specimen sequenced was PBMCs or T cells enriched from blood (not recorded which). The CDR3 here is CASSLSGTSGISTDTQYF. The CDR3 DNA reads as TGTGCCAGCAGCTTATCCGGGACTAGCGGGATAAGCACAGATACGCAGTATTTT. Filled out from reference TRBV7-2 and TRBJ2-3, the complete variable domain reads GAGVSQSPSNKVTEKGKDVELRCDPISGHTALYWYRQSLGQGLEFLIYFQGNSAPDKSGLPSDRFSAERTGGSVSTLTIQRTQQEDSAVYLCASSLSGTSGISTDTQYFGPGTRLTVL.